Listed below are T cell receptor beta chains from one sample, sequenced in a study of shared clonotypes between healthy human individuals. Repertoires were generated with immunoSEQ multiplex PCR, while TCRdb's copy carries only in-frame clones and drops some. The sample includes about 490,000 clones, less than 80% of them seen just once. The source material was PBMCs. The receptors stem from a woman in her thirties or forties in good health. Some clones in this sample may be carry-over from other donors' samples. Each CDR3 is given without its conserved first and last residue. The order of the fields is V gene, J gene, clone size, CDR3 protein. Not every row has a clone size; where given, it reads once, few, many or a size class.

TRBV7-2	TRBJ2-7	.	ASSSDSLTYEQY
TRBV30	TRBJ2-3	few	AWSVRGRGSDTQY
TRBV28	TRBJ2-2	.	ASSPGGPNTGELF
TRBV7-9	TRBJ2-1	few	ASSLALTRNEQF
TRBV6-4	TRBJ2-3	.	ASSVLGMSTDTQY
TRBV28	TRBJ1-2	.	ASSSLGGAYGYT
TRBV4-3	TRBJ2-6	.	ASSQVPSSGANVLI
TRBV15	TRBJ1-5	.	ATSRDRVVQPQH
TRBV5-1	TRBJ2-1	.	ASSITSGTGFEQF
TRBV10-3	TRBJ1-5	few	AISTLSNQPQH
TRBV28	TRBJ2-1	.	ASSLRGQGNEQF
TRBV30	TRBJ1-1	.	AWTTGLPVGEAF
TRBV7-9	TRBJ2-2	.	ASSLSGELF
TRBV2	TRBJ2-7	.	ASRRGGLAGVGEQY
TRBV7-9	TRBJ1-4	.	ASSSSPRGYNEKLF
TRBV5-1	TRBJ2-3	.	ASSLGVVRADTQY
TRBV5-5	TRBJ2-3	.	ASSSTSGTDTQY
TRBV7-9	TRBJ2-2	.	ASSPVASGSRGGELF
TRBV28	TRBJ1-5	.	ASSDNQPQH